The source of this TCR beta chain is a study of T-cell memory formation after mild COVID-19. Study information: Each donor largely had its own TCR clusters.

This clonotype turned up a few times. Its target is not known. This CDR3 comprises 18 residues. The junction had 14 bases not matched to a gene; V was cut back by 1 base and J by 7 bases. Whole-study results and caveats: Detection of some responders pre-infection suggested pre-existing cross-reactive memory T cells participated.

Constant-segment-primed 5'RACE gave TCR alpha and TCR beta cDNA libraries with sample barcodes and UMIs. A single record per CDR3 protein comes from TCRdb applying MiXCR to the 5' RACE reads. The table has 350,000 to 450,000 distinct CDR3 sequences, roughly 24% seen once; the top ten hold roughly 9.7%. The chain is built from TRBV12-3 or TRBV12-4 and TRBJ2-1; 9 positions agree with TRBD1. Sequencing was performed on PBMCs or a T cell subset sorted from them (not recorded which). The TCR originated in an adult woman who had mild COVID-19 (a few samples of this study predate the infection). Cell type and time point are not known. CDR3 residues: CASSLVRGDRGTLNEQFF. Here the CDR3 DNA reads TGTGCCAGCAGTTTAGTTCGGGGAGACAGGGGGACACTAAATGAGCAGTTCTTC.